This TCR beta chain is drawn from a study of blood T cell repertoires in COVID-19. Some clones are missing from TCRdb's copy, which holds only in-frame ones; the method was immunoSEQ multiplex PCR. The repertoire holds about 260,000 clones, with roughly 82% as singletons. The sample comprised PBMCs or T cells enriched from blood (not recorded which). This clonotype was obtained from a woman in her forties or fifties who had recovered from COVID-19.

The CDR3 DNA sequence: TGCAGCGTTGAAAGGGACACCTACGAGCAGTACTTC. This gives the protein CSVERDTYEQYF. V is TRBV29-1 and J is TRBJ2-7; a possible D gene is TRBD1 (6 bases). Germline values: CDR1 SQVTM, CDR2 ANQGSEA. This CDR3 region has 12 residues. Trimming shortened V by 2 bases and J by 2 bases, and 7 bases separated the two germline ends.